The clone carrying this TCR beta chain has only a few counts. What it binds is unknown. This sample is part of a study of T cell repertoires in cytomegalovirus infection. Whole-study context: The authors used CMV epitopes that were HLA-C-restricted (recently identified) and HLA-B-restricted (well studied).

TCRdb reanalysed the reads using MiXCR and keeps one entry per CDR3 protein. The data contain about 350,000 distinct CDR3 sequences, about a third of them seen just once; the ten biggest clones take up roughly 14%. V was trimmed by 3 bases and J by 12 bases, leaving 11 bases between them. There are 12 residues in the CDR3. The input for sequencing was cultured PBMCs, taken from culture after CMV antigen stimulation. The chain combines TRBV12-3 or TRBV12-4 with TRBJ1-4; D perhaps matches TRBD1 (5 bases). The TCR sequence derives from a human donor in good health (CMV status not recorded). Some clones in this sample may be carry-over from other donors' samples. CDR3 loop: CASSFHLGELFF. The CDR3 DNA reads TGTGCCAGCAGTTTCCACTTGGGGGAACTGTTTTTT.